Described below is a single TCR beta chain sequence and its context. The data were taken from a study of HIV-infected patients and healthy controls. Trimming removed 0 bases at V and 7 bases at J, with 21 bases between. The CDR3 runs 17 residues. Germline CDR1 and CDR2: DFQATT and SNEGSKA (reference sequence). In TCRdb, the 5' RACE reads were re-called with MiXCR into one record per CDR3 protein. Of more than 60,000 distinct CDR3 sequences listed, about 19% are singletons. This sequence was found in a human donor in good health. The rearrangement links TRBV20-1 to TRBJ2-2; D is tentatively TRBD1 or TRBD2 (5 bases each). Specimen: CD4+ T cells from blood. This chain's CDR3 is CSARDATGTQRIGELFF. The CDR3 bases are TGCAGTGCTAGAGACGCAACCGGGACCCAGAGAATCGGGGAGCTGTTTTTT.